The clone carrying this TCR beta chain was found a few times. Its antigen is not known. This entry is derived from a study of T-cell memory formation after mild COVID-19. For the study at large: There were largely donor-specific TCR clusters. Study results and limitations: Pre-infection memory showed some responding clones, and this suggested that cross-reactive memory joined. Largely, contracting CD4+ clones fell within CM and EM, and contracting CD8+ clones within EMRA.

Trimming removed 2 bases at V and 1 base at J, with 17 bases between. Per germline, CDR1 GTSNPN and CDR2 SVGIG (reference sequence). The CDR3 consists of 17 residues. TCR alpha and TCR beta cDNA libraries carrying sample barcodes and UMIs were produced by 5'RACE using constant-segment primers. TCRdb used MiXCR to reprocess the 5' RACE reads, holding one entry per CDR3 protein. In the table there are some 330,000 distinct CDR3 sequences, 21% of which are singletons. The chain uses TRBV30 and TRBJ2-2, with D possibly TRBD1 on 6 matching bases. Material: PBMCs or a T cell subset sorted from them (not recorded which). The receptor comes from an adult woman who had mild COVID-19 (a few samples of this study predate the infection). Cell type and time point are not known. The CDR3 region is CAWSPYPGTKNTGELFF. CDR3 nucleotides: TGTGCCTGGAGTCCTTACCCCGGGACAAAGAACACCGGGGAGCTGTTTTTT.